Shown below are 20 T cell receptor beta chains from a single sample sequenced in a study of cytomegalovirus exposure and HLA in healthy donors. PCR was performed using 60 Vbeta and 13 Jbeta primers. Here immunoSEQ multiplex PCR was the method, and the copy in TCRdb shows in-frame clones only, minus some. The profile shows more than 90,000 clones, around 80% of them singletons. The sample comprised PBMCs. All receptors derive from a woman in her fifties or sixties in good health and CMV-seronegative.

This chain joins TRBV10-2 and TRBJ2-7; TRBD2 matches 14 bases. CDR1 and CDR2 from the germline V gene are WSHSY and SAAADI. CDR3 size: 18 residues. V dropped 2 bases and J dropped 4; count of bases not matched to a gene: 10. CDR3 sequence reads: CASSEVPTSGRANYEQYF. Written as DNA, the CDR3 is TGCGCCAGCAGTGAGGTCCCGACTAGCGGGAGGGCGAATTACGAGCAGTACTTC.

A few counts support this clone. This chain links TRBV12-5 with TRBJ2-2; D perhaps matches TRBD2 (6 bases). The germline V gene encodes CDR1 LGHNT and CDR2 FRNRAP. This CDR3 contains 16 residues. The V and J ends lost 6 bases and 6 bases respectively, with 20 bases between them. The CDR3 DNA reads as TGTGCTAGTGGAACTAGGGTCCGCGGAGGGGCCGGGGAGCTGTTTTTT. It codes for CASGTRVRGGAGELFF.

This clone was seen only once. The J gene is TRBJ1-2, the V gene TRBV5-1, with 8 bases that match TRBD1. Per germline, CDR1 SGHRS and CDR2 YFSETQ. The junction had 5 bases not matched to a gene; V was cut back by 4 bases and J by 6 bases. This CDR3 contains 13 residues. In nucleotides, the CDR3 is TGCGCCAGCAGCCAGACAGGGGAAAATGGCTACACCTTC. The encoded protein is CASSQTGENGYTF.

The chain joins TRBV25-1 to TRBJ2-7, with D possibly being TRBD2 (6 bases). Germline values: CDR1 MGHDK, CDR2 SYGVNS. The length of the CDR3 is 14 residues. Deletions cut 0 bases from V and 1 base from J, with 7 bases between. The CDR3 DNA is TGTGCCAGCAGTGAATATGCGGGGTCCTACGAGCAGTACTTC. Encoded protein: CASSEYAGSYEQYF.

The J gene is TRBJ2-3, the V gene TRBV5-1, with D maybe TRBD1 (5 bases). Trimming shortened V by 0 bases and J by 2 bases, and 7 bases separated the two germline ends. This CDR3 region has 14 residues. In germline, CDR1 is SGHRS, CDR2 YFSETQ. CDR3 residues: CASSLGQFTDTQYF. DNA of the CDR3: TGCGCCAGCAGCTTGGGACAGTTCACAGATACGCAGTATTTT.

The chain employs TRBV30 and TRBJ1-1; tentatively, D is TRBD1 (6 bases). The V gene's germline CDR1 is GTSNPN and CDR2 SVGIG (reference sequence). V lost 0 bases and J lost 0, with 8 bases in between. The CDR3 is made up of 14 amino acids. The CDR3 region is CAWSVGGMNTEAFF. The CDR3 DNA sequence: TGTGCCTGGAGTGTTGGGGGCATGAACACTGAAGCTTTCTTT.

This sequence joins TRBV5-1 and TRBJ2-1; a weak D match, TRBD2 (5 bases). V shed 1 base and J shed 0 bases, with 5 bases lying between them. Germline V CDR1 and CDR2: SGHRS, YFSETQ. CDR3 length: 14 amino acids. The CDR3 spells CASSLTSSYNEQFF. The CDR3 DNA sequence: TGCGCCAGCAGCTTGACTAGCTCCTACAATGAGCAGTTCTTC. Using reference TRBV5-1 and TRBJ2-1 for the parts outside the CDR3, the full variable domain is KAGVTQTPRYLIKTRGQQVTLSCSPISGHRSVSWYQQTPGQGLQFLFEYFSETQRNKGNFPGRFSGRQFSNSRSEMNVSTLELGDSALYLCASSLTSSYNEQFFGPGTRLTVL.

In this sample, this clone turned up once. The rearrangement uses TRBV28 and TRBJ1-1; TRBD1 might be the D (5 bases). CDR1 and CDR2 (germline): MDHEN, SYDVKM. Trimming stripped 2 bases from V and 8 bases from J, with 15 bases between. The CDR3 loop spans 14 amino acids. The CDR3 sequence: CASSLRGRMTEAFF. The CDR3 DNA reads as TGTGCCAGCAGTTTAAGGGGCCGAATGACGGAAGCTTTCTTT. Full variable domain (missing parts from reference TRBV28 and TRBJ1-1): DVKVTQSSRYLVKRTGEKVFLECVQDMDHENMFWYRQDPGLGLRLIYFSYDVKMKEKGDIPEGYSVSREKKERFSLILESASTNQTSMYLCASSLRGRMTEAFFGQGTRLTVV.

The chain is built from TRBV7-9 and TRBJ2-5, with no clear D. The germline CDR1 and CDR2 sequences are SEHNR and FQNEAQ (reference sequence). V was cut by 6 bases and J by 4 bases, with 9 bases left in between. The CDR3 extends over 12 amino acids. CDR3 DNA sequence: TGTGCCAGCAGTAACTACCGAGAGACCCAGTACTTC. Translated, it gives CASSNYRETQYF.

The chain couples TRBV2 to TRBJ2-1; D may be TRBD2 (5 bases). Germline assignment: CDR1 SNHLY and CDR2 FYNNEI. Between the trimmed V and J ends, which lost 1 base and 9 bases, there was a span of 10 bases. The CDR3 runs 13 residues. CDR3 DNA: TGTGCCAGCAGTGAAGGGCTAGCTAGTGAGCAGTTCTTC. Protein: CASSEGLASEQFF.

J is TRBJ1-2 and V is TRBV10-3; 9 positions agree with TRBD1. The CDR3 length is 17 residues. V gave up 2 bases and J gave up 0 bases; unmatched junction bases: 7. Germline CDR1 reads ENHRY; CDR2 reads SYGVKD. The CDR3 DNA is TGTGCCATCAGTGAGGGTGGGACAGGGCTTTCTAACTATGGCTACACCTTC. It translates to CAISEGGTGLSNYGYTF.

This chain uses TRBV2 with TRBJ2-5; 12 nucleotides match TRBD2. The CDR3 has 17 residues. The germline V gene encodes CDR1 SNHLY and CDR2 FYNNEI. The V and J ends lost 0 bases and 4 bases, in that order; junction bases with no gene match: 6. DNA of the CDR3: TGTGCCAGCAGTGAAGCGCTAGGACTAGCGGGAAGAGAGACCCAGTACTTC. This codes for CASSEALGLAGRETQYF.

CDR3 region: CASSSGTPNSYEQYF. The CDR3 DNA reads TGTGCCAGCAGTTCCGGGACTCCGAACAGCTACGAGCAGTACTTC. The J gene is TRBJ2-7, the V gene TRBV6-6; D perhaps matches TRBD2 (6 bases). The germline V and J ends were trimmed by 4 bases and 3 bases, with 16 bases remaining between them. Per germline, CDR1 MNHNY and CDR2 SVGAGI (reference sequence). The CDR3 length is 15 residues.

The CDR3 DNA sequence: TGTGCCAGCAGTGTAGCGGGAGGTATCGAGACCCAGTACTTC. This codes for CASSVAGGIETQYF. The chain uses TRBV2 and TRBJ2-5; the match to TRBD2 covers 10 bases. Per the germline V gene, CDR1 is SNHLY and CDR2 is FYNNEI. J lost 5 bases, V lost 4 bases, and 4 bases had no gene match. CDR3 length: 14 amino acids.

The chain has TRBV7-2 and TRBJ2-5, with D possibly being TRBD2 (6 bases). Germline CDR1 is SGHTA and CDR2 is FQGNSA. The CDR3 extends over 16 amino acids. Trimming pared 6 bases from V and 5 bases from J, leaving 22 bases between. In DNA form, the CDR3 reads TGTGCCAGCAGTGGAGGGGCGCTGCCCGCAGGGGAGACCCAGTACTTC. It codes for CASSGGALPAGETQYF.

The chain recombines TRBV10-3 with TRBJ1-5; D call uncertain. This CDR3 is built from 14 residues. From germline, CDR1 is ENHRY and CDR2 SYGVKD. The V and J ends lost 0 bases and 4 bases respectively, with 7 bases between them. CDR3 in DNA: TGTGCCATCAGTGAGTCGTGGCAGAATCAGCCCCAGCATTTT. Translating gives CAISESWQNQPQHF.

In its sample, this clone was seen a few times. The rearrangement uses TRBV6-6 and TRBJ2-7, with 9 positions matching TRBD1. Germline CDR1 is MNHNY and CDR2 is SVGAGI (reference sequence). CDR3 length equals 13 residues. J lost 6 bases, V lost 2 bases, and 2 bases had no gene match. CDR3 sequence (DNA): TGTGCCAGCAGTTACAGGGACAGGGCCGAGCAGTACTTC. Amino acids: CASSYRDRAEQYF.

This chain uses TRBV9 with TRBJ1-2, with D possibly TRBD1 on 6 matching bases. Germline V gene sequence: CDR1 SGDLS, CDR2 YYNGEE. V was pared by 0 bases and J by 5 bases, with 14 bases between. The CDR3 has 15 amino acids. The CDR3 here is CASSVGTAGEYGYTF. As DNA, the CDR3 is TGTGCCAGCAGCGTAGGGACAGCCGGGGAGTATGGCTACACCTTC.

V gene TRBV30 combines with J gene TRBJ2-3, with 12 bases that match TRBD2. From germline, CDR1 is GTSNPN and CDR2 SVGIG (reference sequence). The CDR3 totals 18 residues. With V trimmed by 3 bases and J by 9 bases, 19 bases remained unmatched. This CDR3 reads CAWRTKYGLAGGPVTQYF. The CDR3 region has the DNA TGTGCCTGGAGGACTAAGTACGGGCTAGCGGGAGGGCCGGTGACGCAGTATTTT.

V gene TRBV5-6 combines with J gene TRBJ2-1; TRBD2 matches at 7 bases. This CDR3 has 13 residues. Germline CDR1 reads SGHDT; CDR2 reads YYEEEE. Trimming at V came to 3 bases and at J to 4 bases, leaving 1 base not matched to a gene. CDR3 DNA: TGTGCCAGCAGCTCCGGGGGGTACAATGAGCAGTTCTTC. Amino acids: CASSSGGYNEQFF.